This is a list of T cell receptor beta chains from one sample in a study of CD8+CD57+ T cells in acquired aplastic anemia. MiXCR, run by TCRdb on the reads, gives a single entry per CDR3 protein. The sample consists of over 250,000 distinct CDR3 sequences, 45% to 65% of them appearing once. What was sequenced was sorted CD4+, CD8+, or CD8+CD57+ T cells (not recorded which) from PBMCs. The receptors stem from a human donor with aplastic anemia. CDR3s leave out the opening cysteine and the closing phenylalanine or tryptophan. Each record gives: CDR3 protein, J gene, V gene.

CDR3 protein: ASRRTGDLETQY; J gene: TRBJ2-5; V gene: TRBV14
CDR3 protein: ASSLSPIKYNSPLH; J gene: TRBJ1-6; V gene: TRBV7-9
CDR3 protein: ASSLPALGSMNYGYT; J gene: TRBJ1-2; V gene: TRBV7-8
CDR3 protein: ASSSGNGYGYT; J gene: TRBJ1-2; V gene: TRBV9
CDR3 protein: ASSQQGGGEAF; J gene: TRBJ1-1; V gene: TRBV3-1
CDR3 protein: ASSRGLAGSHEQF; J gene: .; V gene: TRBV6-6
CDR3 protein: ASSSDSGSHEQY; J gene: TRBJ2-7; V gene: TRBV7-9
CDR3 protein: ASSVAVTGELF; J gene: TRBJ2-2; V gene: TRBV9
CDR3 protein: ASSRTYNERF; J gene: TRBJ2-1; V gene: TRBV7-9
CDR3 protein: AIGNSYEQY; J gene: TRBJ2-7; V gene: TRBV10-3
CDR3 protein: ASSTRDRVRPQVYEQY; J gene: TRBJ2-7; V gene: TRBV19
CDR3 protein: ASSSIPTDSPLH; J gene: TRBJ1-6; V gene: TRBV7-9
CDR3 protein: ASSLTRTGGTDTQY; J gene: TRBJ2-3; V gene: TRBV7-9
CDR3 protein: ASSQSWGEAGEKLF; J gene: TRBJ1-4; V gene: TRBV7-9
CDR3 protein: ASSYQGSGTQY; J gene: TRBJ2-5; V gene: TRBV7-2
CDR3 protein: ASSQAGGPDQNTDTQY; J gene: TRBJ2-3; V gene: TRBV4-1
CDR3 protein: ASSDRVLSYEQY; J gene: TRBJ2-7; V gene: TRBV25-1
CDR3 protein: ASSTGQGAAGNQPQH; J gene: TRBJ1-5; V gene: TRBV19
CDR3 protein: SVVRGVNTEAF; J gene: TRBJ1-1; V gene: TRBV29-1
CDR3 protein: ASSLVPSGARETQY; J gene: TRBJ2-5; V gene: TRBV7-3
CDR3 protein: ASSPANSPRTEAF; J gene: TRBJ1-1; V gene: TRBV7-3
CDR3 protein: AWSVLDEQY; J gene: TRBJ2-7; V gene: TRBV30
CDR3 protein: SAAGTSGGAGETQY; J gene: TRBJ2-5; V gene: TRBV20-1
CDR3 protein: SARVPLASREDTQY; J gene: TRBJ2-3; V gene: TRBV20-1
CDR3 protein: SAPGLAGGGI; J gene: TRBJ1-6; V gene: TRBV20-1
CDR3 protein: ASSRPGEDTGELF; J gene: TRBJ2-2; V gene: TRBV19
CDR3 protein: ASSQEVGGSSGNTIY; J gene: TRBJ1-3; V gene: TRBV4-2
CDR3 protein: AIRDSLNEQF; J gene: TRBJ2-1; V gene: TRBV10-3
CDR3 protein: ASSNPSRDRVFYEQY; J gene: TRBJ2-7; V gene: TRBV7-2
CDR3 protein: ASTLAGGRDEQF; J gene: TRBJ2-1; V gene: TRBV5-6
CDR3 protein: ASSIKVVGTDTQY; J gene: TRBJ2-3; V gene: TRBV19
CDR3 protein: ASSFNRGHTEAF; J gene: TRBJ1-1; V gene: TRBV12-3/TRBV12-4
CDR3 protein: ASSVTGETQY; J gene: TRBJ2-5; V gene: TRBV5-1
CDR3 protein: ASSLAHYEQY; J gene: TRBJ2-7; V gene: TRBV7-2
CDR3 protein: ASSADIPRGTDTQY; J gene: TRBJ2-3; V gene: TRBV7-2
CDR3 protein: ATSDARDSTDTQY; J gene: TRBJ2-3; V gene: TRBV24-1
CDR3 protein: SARDSGSSYNEQF; J gene: TRBJ2-1; V gene: TRBV20-1
CDR3 protein: ASSPRSNTEAF; J gene: TRBJ1-1; V gene: TRBV12-3/TRBV12-4
CDR3 protein: ASSIGDRGYSNQPQH; J gene: TRBJ1-5; V gene: TRBV19
CDR3 protein: ASSFQQGSASEAF; J gene: TRBJ1-1; V gene: TRBV6-2/TRBV6-3
CDR3 protein: ASSLGKTEAF; J gene: TRBJ1-1; V gene: TRBV7-6
CDR3 protein: ASSQFGTSSPYEQY; J gene: TRBJ2-7; V gene: TRBV7-9
CDR3 protein: SAQDGQLNTEAL; J gene: TRBJ1-1; V gene: TRBV20-1
CDR3 protein: ASSMGDYRDLSYGYT; J gene: TRBJ1-2; V gene: TRBV19
CDR3 protein: ASRNLLRSPLH; J gene: TRBJ1-6; V gene: TRBV19
CDR3 protein: ASSYSMTAGGSYEQY; J gene: TRBJ2-7; V gene: TRBV6-5
CDR3 protein: SARDYNEQF; J gene: TRBJ2-1; V gene: TRBV20-1